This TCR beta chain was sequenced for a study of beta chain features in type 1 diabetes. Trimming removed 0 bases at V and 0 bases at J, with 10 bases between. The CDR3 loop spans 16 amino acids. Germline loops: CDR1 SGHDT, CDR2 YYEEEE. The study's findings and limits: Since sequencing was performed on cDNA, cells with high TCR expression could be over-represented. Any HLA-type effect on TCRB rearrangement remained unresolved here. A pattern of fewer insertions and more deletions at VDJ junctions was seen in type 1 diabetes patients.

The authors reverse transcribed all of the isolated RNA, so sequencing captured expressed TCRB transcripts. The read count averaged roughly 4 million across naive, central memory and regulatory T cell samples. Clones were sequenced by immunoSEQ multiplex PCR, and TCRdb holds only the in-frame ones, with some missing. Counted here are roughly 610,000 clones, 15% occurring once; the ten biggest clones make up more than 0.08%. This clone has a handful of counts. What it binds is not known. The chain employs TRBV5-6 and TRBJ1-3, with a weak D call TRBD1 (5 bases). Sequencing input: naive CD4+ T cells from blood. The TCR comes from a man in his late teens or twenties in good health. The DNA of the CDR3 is TGTGCCAGCAGCTTGGTCGGGGCTAACTCTGGAAACACCATATATTTT. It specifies CASSLVGANSGNTIYF.